What follows describes a single T cell receptor (beta chain). No antigen is known for it. This entry belongs to a study of shared clonotypes between healthy human individuals. Study information: The people who gave samples were a couple of women and a few men aged 18 to 49. Donors had three CD4 naive, three CD4 memory, two CD8 naive and one CD8 memory plate apiece. Points from the study as a whole: Despite large depth, sorted-subset datasets appeared incompletely sequenced.

Trimming took 6 bases from V and 5 from J, leaving 23 bases between them. The CDR3 totals 17 residues. Germline V gene data show CDR1 as MNHEY and CDR2 as SMNVEV (reference sequence). In the authors' workflow: Filtering was not the same, since immunoSEQ gave junction-only sequences without quality scores. Here immunoSEQ multiplex PCR was the method, and the copy in TCRdb shows in-frame clones only, minus some. The DNA was the basis for D and trimming; V, J and clone size are from that table. The sample holds about 2 million clones, roughly 95% seen once. Positive CCR7 selection of CD45RO-negative cells yielded the naive CD8 cells, and terminally differentiated effector memory CD45RA+ cells were excluded.

The TCR originated in a man aged 18-30 years in good health. The chain carries TRBV27 and TRBJ2-1; no definite D call. Sequencing input: naive CD8+ T cells sorted from blood. In DNA form, the CDR3 reads TGTGCCAGCAGGCCGCCCCTCGCGCCAATCAAGAACAATGAGCAGTTCTTC. Its translation is CASRPPLAPIKNNEQFF.